This TCR beta chain is drawn from a study of blood T cell repertoires in COVID-19. With V trimmed by 2 bases and J by 3 bases, 2 bases remained unmatched. Germline V gene lookup returns CDR1 SGHDN and CDR2 FVKESK. The CDR3 consists of 14 residues. Authors' data handling: Nucleated cell number was recorded as an estimate derived from reference gene primer amplification. Libraries were prepared by immunoSEQ multiplex PCR; TCRdb keeps only in-frame clonotypes and omits some of them. The D gene and trimming were derived from the DNA, and the V and J assignments and clone size from that table. The sample records 250,000 to 300,000 clones, 86% being singletons.

Specimen: peripheral blood. This chain uses TRBV14 with TRBJ1-2, with 8 nucleotides matching TRBD1. This TCR came from a woman aged 25 to 45 with COVID-19, enrolled during active disease. CDR3 in amino acids: CASSQRTGHYGYTF. CDR3 nucleotides: TGTGCCAGCAGCCAACGGACAGGGCACTATGGCTACACCTTC.